Listed below are T cell receptor beta chains from one sample, sequenced in a study of cytomegalovirus exposure and HLA in healthy donors. Only in-frame clones appear in the TCRdb table, and some are missing; sequencing was by immunoSEQ multiplex PCR. The table includes tens of thousands of clones, 90% to 95% detected once. The sequenced sample was PBMCs. Receptors originate from a man younger than 35 in good health and CMV-seropositive. CDR3s include the opening cysteine and the closing phenylalanine or tryptophan. Each record gives: J gene, V gene, clone size, CDR3 protein. Size tells how often a clone was seen (once, few, many) or the class of an expanded clone, and some rows leave it out.

j_gene: TRBJ2-2
v_gene: TRBV10-3
abundance: .
CDR3aa: CAINDPLFRGSRTGELFF

j_gene: TRBJ1-5
v_gene: TRBV18
abundance: .
CDR3aa: CASSPRDSNQPQHF

j_gene: TRBJ1-3
v_gene: TRBV4-2
abundance: .
CDR3aa: CASSQSGAPGNTIYF

j_gene: TRBJ2-5
v_gene: TRBV6-5
abundance: .
CDR3aa: CASSSGRNQETQYF

j_gene: TRBJ2-5
v_gene: TRBV30
abundance: .
CDR3aa: CAWTPATGAPETQYF

j_gene: TRBJ1-4
v_gene: TRBV19
abundance: once
CDR3aa: CASSLGRLLATNEKLFF

j_gene: TRBJ2-3
v_gene: TRBV28
abundance: once
CDR3aa: CASSSGDGRDTQYF

j_gene: TRBJ2-1
v_gene: TRBV5-1
abundance: .
CDR3aa: CASIPDTVSFNEQFF

j_gene: TRBJ2-5
v_gene: TRBV5-1
abundance: .
CDR3aa: CASSFIPSNQETQYF

j_gene: TRBJ2-3
v_gene: TRBV5-1
abundance: .
CDR3aa: CASIPGGGFGTDTQYF

j_gene: TRBJ1-1
v_gene: TRBV27
abundance: .
CDR3aa: CASSLAGANTEAFF

j_gene: TRBJ2-2
v_gene: TRBV4-1
abundance: .
CDR3aa: CASSQEPGQEHGELFF

j_gene: TRBJ2-2
v_gene: TRBV6-1
abundance: .
CDR3aa: CAILTENTGELFF

j_gene: TRBJ2-3
v_gene: TRBV6-1
abundance: few
CDR3aa: CASSSGRTTDTQYF

j_gene: TRBJ2-5
v_gene: TRBV11-1
abundance: .
CDR3aa: CASSSGTGDQETQYF

j_gene: TRBJ1-1
v_gene: TRBV11-2
abundance: .
CDR3aa: CASSDRGITEAFF

j_gene: TRBJ2-2
v_gene: TRBV6-6
abundance: .
CDR3aa: CASSYTGIELFF

j_gene: TRBJ1-1
v_gene: TRBV9
abundance: .
CDR3aa: CASSVGTGTEAFF

j_gene: TRBJ2-3
v_gene: TRBV6-5
abundance: .
CDR3aa: CASSDRGSTDTQYF

j_gene: TRBJ2-7
v_gene: TRBV6-1
abundance: .
CDR3aa: CASSVTGPYEQYF

j_gene: TRBJ2-6
v_gene: TRBV13
abundance: .
CDR3aa: CASSATSSGANVLTF

j_gene: TRBJ2-3
v_gene: TRBV20-1
abundance: .
CDR3aa: CTIPGTQYF

j_gene: TRBJ2-3
v_gene: TRBV5-6
abundance: .
CDR3aa: CASSFLGQGVDTQYF

j_gene: TRBJ2-7
v_gene: TRBV9
abundance: .
CDR3aa: CASSATGHVSYEQYF

j_gene: TRBJ1-1
v_gene: TRBV5-1
abundance: .
CDR3aa: CASRDRSDTEAFF

j_gene: TRBJ2-7
v_gene: TRBV6-1
abundance: .
CDR3aa: CAEGQGGGHEQYF

j_gene: TRBJ2-2
v_gene: TRBV5-1
abundance: .
CDR3aa: CASSPYRVDTGELFF

j_gene: TRBJ2-1
v_gene: TRBV13
abundance: .
CDR3aa: CASTHAANEQFF

j_gene: TRBJ1-5
v_gene: TRBV10-3
abundance: .
CDR3aa: CAIRGGIDQPQHF

j_gene: TRBJ2-7
v_gene: TRBV5-1
abundance: once
CDR3aa: CASSLLRDEQYF

j_gene: TRBJ1-2
v_gene: TRBV28
abundance: .
CDR3aa: CASSLAGDTPVDYGYTF

j_gene: TRBJ2-4
v_gene: TRBV5-4
abundance: .
CDR3aa: CASSSTASLLNIQYF

j_gene: TRBJ2-7
v_gene: TRBV19
abundance: .
CDR3aa: CASRRGTSGTYEQYF

j_gene: TRBJ2-7
v_gene: TRBV5-4
abundance: .
CDR3aa: CASSFNLAVSYEQYF

j_gene: TRBJ1-1
v_gene: TRBV6-5
abundance: .
CDR3aa: CASSTRGLMKTFF

j_gene: TRBJ2-7
v_gene: TRBV27
abundance: .
CDR3aa: CASSSGQGRYEQYF

j_gene: TRBJ1-5
v_gene: TRBV10-3
abundance: .
CDR3aa: CAISESTVWGQPQHF

j_gene: TRBJ1-2
v_gene: TRBV18
abundance: .
CDR3aa: CASFAAPTQGYTF

j_gene: TRBJ1-1
v_gene: TRBV30
abundance: .
CDR3aa: CAWSPDTGGTEAFF

j_gene: TRBJ2-7
v_gene: TRBV4-1
abundance: .
CDR3aa: CASSQDGLAPFSYEQYF

j_gene: TRBJ2-1
v_gene: TRBV28
abundance: .
CDR3aa: CASRGGVAAYNEQFF

j_gene: TRBJ2-1
v_gene: TRBV7-8
abundance: .
CDR3aa: CASSRPPGLAKDEQFF

j_gene: TRBJ2-7
v_gene: TRBV4-1
abundance: .
CDR3aa: CASSQELSSLHYEQYF

j_gene: TRBJ1-2
v_gene: TRBV19
abundance: .
CDR3aa: CASSINRGSKANYGYTF

j_gene: TRBJ2-7
v_gene: TRBV13
abundance: .
CDR3aa: CASSPGVAGSYEQYF

j_gene: TRBJ2-5
v_gene: TRBV7-8
abundance: .
CDR3aa: CASSPGGPQYF

j_gene: TRBJ2-1
v_gene: TRBV11-2
abundance: .
CDR3aa: CASSSGSNRYNEQFF

j_gene: TRBJ1-1
v_gene: TRBV28
abundance: .
CDR3aa: CASSLSTAGVSNTEAFF